Listed below are T cell receptor beta chains from one sample, sequenced in a study of prognosis after radiotherapy for stage I lung cancer. TCRdb recomputed calls from the multiplex PCR reads with MiXCR, one row per CDR3 protein. Among 30,000 to 40,000 distinct CDR3 sequences listed, around 24% were seen once. Sequencing used PBMCs, obtained before or after stereotactic body radiation therapy (not recorded which). Every receptor here comes from a donor over 45 with non-small cell lung cancer. Each CDR3 is given with its conserved first and last residue. D genes are given only for firm matches. Rows give clone size only sometimes, using once, few, many, or a class for an expanded clone.

d_call j_call v_call clone_size cdr3_nt cdr3_aa
- TRBJ2-1 TRBV19 - TGTGCCAGTAGTTCCCCAGGGGTAGGAGCGGGCAATGAGCAGTTCTTC CASSSPGVGAGNEQFF
TRBD1 TRBJ2-1 TRBV5-1 many TGCGCCAGCAGCACGCGTCCGGGACAGATCTTCTTC CASSTRPGQIFF
- TRBJ1-4 TRBV27 many TGTGCCAGCGGGGAGTTATTCGCTAATGAAAAACTGTTTTTT CASGELFANEKLFF
- TRBJ1-6 TRBV9 many TGTGCCAGCAGCGTATTACGTAATAATTCACCCCTCCACTTT CASSVLRNNSPLHF
- TRBJ1-6 TRBV5-1 many TGCGCCAGCAGCTTAAAGGAGGCCTATAATTCACCCCTCCACTTT CASSLKEAYNSPLHF
- TRBJ2-7 TRBV4-1 few TGCGCCAGCAGCTACCGGGACACCCTTGTCTACGAGCAGTACTTC CASSYRDTLVYEQYF
- TRBJ1-1 TRBV6-1 - TGTGCCAGCGTAGGGGTTGTTTGGGCTTTCTTT CASVGVVWAFF
TRBD1 TRBJ2-5 TRBV4-1 many TGCGCCAGCAGCCAAGTTCAGGGGGCAATGGAGACCCAGTACTTC CASSQVQGAMETQYF
TRBD1 TRBJ2-2 TRBV29-1 many TGCAGCGTTGAATTTGGGACAGGGAACACCGGGGAGCTGTTTTTT CSVEFGTGNTGELFF
TRBD2 TRBJ2-5 TRBV6-1 many TGTGCCAGCAGTGATGGGGCTAGCGGGGGATTTCAAGAGACCCAGTACTTC CASSDGASGGFQETQYF
- TRBJ2-1 TRBV4-1 few TGCGCCAGCAGCGTCCGACGGGACTTCTATAACAATGAGCAGTTCTTC CASSVRRDFYNNEQFF
- TRBJ2-5 TRBV29-1 - TGCAGCCCGGCAGAGGGGGAGACCCAGTACTTC CSPAEGETQYF
- TRBJ2-7 TRBV24-1 many TGTGCCACCAGTGATTGGGGCTACGAGCAGTACTTC CATSDWGYEQYF
- TRBJ1-2 TRBV20-1 many TGCAGTGCTGCGTCCTATAATACAGATAACTATGGCTACACCTTC CSAASYNTDNYGYTF
TRBD1 TRBJ1-2 TRBV28 - TGTACCAGCAGCCAAGCGACAGGGATTAACTATGGCTACACCTTC CTSSQATGINYGYTF
TRBD1 TRBJ1-1 TRBV5-1 many TGCGCCAGCAGCACGACGACAGGGGGGAACACTGAAGCTTTCTTT CASSTTTGGNTEAFF
- TRBJ1-1 TRBV6-1 many TGTGCCAGCTTCCGGGGCCGGAACACTGAAGCTTTCTTT CASFRGRNTEAFF
- TRBJ2-2 TRBV11-2 - TGTGCCAGAATGGGACTGACTAACACCGGGGAGCTGTTTTTT CARMGLTNTGELFF
- TRBJ1-5 TRBV3-1 many TGTGCCAGCAGTCAAGTCTTAGGGGAGCATCAGCCCCAGCATTTT CASSQVLGEHQPQHF
TRBD1 TRBJ1-4 TRBV6-1 many TGTGCCAGCAGGGGTGAGGGGGCTGGCGAAAAACTGTTTTTT CASRGEGAGEKLFF
- TRBJ2-7 TRBV3-1 few TGTGCCAGCAGCCAAATGCCAGCCGACTCCTACGAGCAGTACTTC CASSQMPADSYEQYF
- TRBJ1-1 TRBV7-3 many TGTGCCAGCAGCCAGGGGCCGGCGAGCACTGAAGCTTTCTTT CASSQGPASTEAFF
- TRBJ2-1 TRBV5-1 - TGCGCCAGCAGCTCGGGCCGTGTGACTATCTCTCGTAGTGAGCAGTTCTTC CASSSGRVTISRSEQFF
- TRBJ1-2 TRBV7-9 many TGTGCCAGCAGCTTAGTCTCCTCAGGTGACTATGGCTACACCTTC CASSLVSSGDYGYTF
- TRBJ2-3 TRBV7-9 many TGTGCCAGCAGACGGCGACAGAACACAGATACGCAGTATTTT CASRRRQNTDTQYF
- TRBJ2-7 TRBV5-1 - TGCGCCAGCAGCTTGGAGGGCGGCGGATCCTCCTACGAGAAGTACTTC CASSLEGGGSSYEKYF
- TRBJ2-7 TRBV5-1 - TGTGCCAGCAGCTTGGCCTCGGTCAGCACCCGCGAGCAGTACTTC CASSLASVSTREQYF
TRBD2 TRBJ2-3 TRBV6-1 many TGTGCCAGCAGTGATGGAGGTAGGACTAGACGCCGCACAGATACGCAGTATTTT CASSDGGRTRRRTDTQYF
TRBD1 TRBJ2-1 TRBV20-1 many TGCAGTGCCGCGGGACAGGTCTATGAGCAGTTCTTC CSAAGQVYEQFF
TRBD1 TRBJ1-4 TRBV5-6 many TGTGCCAGCAGCTGGACAGGGGGCTATAATGAAAAACTGTTTTTT CASSWTGGYNEKLFF
- TRBJ1-5 TRBV20-1 many TGCAGTGCGAACTCAGCAGTCATCAATCAGCCCCAGCATTTT CSANSAVINQPQHF
TRBD2 TRBJ2-3 TRBV3-1 many TGTGCCAGCAGCCAAGATCTAGCGGGGGGACGCCCAGATACGCAGTATTTT CASSQDLAGGRPDTQYF
- TRBJ2-1 TRBV7-6 many TGTGCCAGCACCCGGGGGCAGGGGGTTGGTAATGAGCAGTTCTTC CASTRGQGVGNEQFF
- TRBJ2-3 TRBV4-1 many TGCGCCAGCAGCATTGGGGGCGGAGCGGGATGGGGCACAGATACGCAGTATTTT CASSIGGGAGWGTDTQYF
- TRBJ1-4 TRBV6-1 many TGTGCCAGCAGTGAATGGGCTAATGAAAAACTGTTTTTT CASSEWANEKLFF
- TRBJ1-1 TRBV18 few TGTGCCAGCTCACCACTGACGGGGCGGATCAGCACTGAAGCTTTCTTT CASSPLTGRISTEAFF
TRBD1 TRBJ2-7 TRBV6-1 many TGTGCCAGCAGCATGGGACAGTCCTACGAGCAGTACTTC CASSMGQSYEQYF
TRBD1 TRBJ1-2 TRBV20-1 - TGCAGTGCTGGACTTAGCGGCTTACAGGGGGCATATCGCTATGGCTACACCTTC CSAGLSGLQGAYRYGYTF
TRBD1 TRBJ2-3 TRBV19 - TGTGCCAGTAAAAGGGGGCTGGCAGATACGCAGTATTTT CASKRGLADTQYF
- TRBJ2-3 TRBV9 many TGTGCCAGCAGCGTAGGCGACTTGCGGGGCACAGATACGCAGTATTTT CASSVGDLRGTDTQYF
TRBD1 TRBJ1-6 TRBV6-1 - TGTGCCAGTTGGCAGGGGGTAAATTCACCCCTCCACTTT CASWQGVNSPLHF
- TRBJ2-3 TRBV5-1 many TGCGCCAGCAGCTATGACACTAGCACAGATACGCAGTATTTT CASSYDTSTDTQYF
- TRBJ1-1 TRBV30 few TGTGCCTGGAGTGTAACGGGGAACACTGGAGCTTTCTTT CAWSVTGNTGAFF
- TRBJ2-7 TRBV29-1 many TGCAGCGGATCGACAGGCTACGAGCAGTACTTC CSGSTGYEQYF
- TRBJ1-4 TRBV28 many TGTGCCAGCAGTTTAGGCACGGGGGGGTATGGTGAAAAACTGTTTTTT CASSLGTGGYGEKLFF
TRBD2 TRBJ2-7 TRBV7-9 many TGTGCCAGCAGTGGGGGGCGGACTAGCGGATACTACGAGCAGTACTTC CASSGGRTSGYYEQYF
- TRBJ1-4 TRBV6-2/TRBV6-3 - TGTGCCAGCAGCCGAGGAACACTCGCAACTAATGAAAAACTGTTTTTT CASSRGTLATNEKLFF
- TRBJ2-1 TRBV20-1 many TGCAGTGCCAAGGAGTCAGGGGAACCGTTCTTC CSAKESGEPFF
- TRBJ2-1 TRBV9 many TGTGCCAGCAGCGTAGTCCCGGCAGGGGGGAAGAAGCAGTTCTTC CASSVVPAGGKKQFF
TRBD1 TRBJ1-4 TRBV29-1 many TGCAGCGTTGCCACAGGGGGCGCGTCTGAAAAACTGTTTTTT CSVATGGASEKLFF
- TRBJ2-3 TRBV7-3 many TGTGCCAGCAGCTTAAATCACTTCGGGACAGATACGCAGTATTTT CASSLNHFGTDTQYF
- TRBJ2-1 TRBV19 - TGTGCCAGTAGTTTCCTCCCGGCTAGCCACCGTTACAATGAGCAGTTCTTC CASSFLPASHRYNEQFF
- TRBJ1-1 TRBV12-3/TRBV12-4 many TGTGCCAGCAGTTGGAGAACTGAAGCTTTCTTT CASSWRTEAFF
- TRBJ1-3 TRBV5-1 many TGCGCCAGCAGCTTGGGATATGAACAGCACTCTGGAAACACCATATATTTT CASSLGYEQHSGNTIYF